This TCR beta chain was found in a study of blood T cell repertoires in COVID-19. Individuals drawn from around 24 US areas were about 18 to 100 years old. Cohorts were determined from participant-reported clinical history. This CDR3 is built from 16 residues. Germline V gives CDR1 MNHEY, CDR2 SVGAGI. The junction had 4 bases not matched to a gene; V was cut back by 3 bases and J by 0 bases. Per the original data handling: Nucleated cell counts were estimated from reference gene primer amplification. This table comes from immunoSEQ multiplex PCR, and its TCRdb copy is limited to in-frame clones, with some not included. The DNA gave D and trimming, while V, J and clone size come from that table. The table records under 350,000 clones, approximately 86% of them present only once. The table lists this clone with a few counts.

The chain is built from TRBV6-5 and TRBJ2-3, with 9 bases that match TRBD2. Specimen: PBMCs or T cells enriched from blood (not recorded which). This clonotype was sampled from a woman in her forties with acute COVID-19. The CDR3, as DNA: TGTGCCAGCAGTTATTTTAGCGGGGGTAGCACAGATACGCAGTATTTT. Translation: CASSYFSGGSTDTQYF.